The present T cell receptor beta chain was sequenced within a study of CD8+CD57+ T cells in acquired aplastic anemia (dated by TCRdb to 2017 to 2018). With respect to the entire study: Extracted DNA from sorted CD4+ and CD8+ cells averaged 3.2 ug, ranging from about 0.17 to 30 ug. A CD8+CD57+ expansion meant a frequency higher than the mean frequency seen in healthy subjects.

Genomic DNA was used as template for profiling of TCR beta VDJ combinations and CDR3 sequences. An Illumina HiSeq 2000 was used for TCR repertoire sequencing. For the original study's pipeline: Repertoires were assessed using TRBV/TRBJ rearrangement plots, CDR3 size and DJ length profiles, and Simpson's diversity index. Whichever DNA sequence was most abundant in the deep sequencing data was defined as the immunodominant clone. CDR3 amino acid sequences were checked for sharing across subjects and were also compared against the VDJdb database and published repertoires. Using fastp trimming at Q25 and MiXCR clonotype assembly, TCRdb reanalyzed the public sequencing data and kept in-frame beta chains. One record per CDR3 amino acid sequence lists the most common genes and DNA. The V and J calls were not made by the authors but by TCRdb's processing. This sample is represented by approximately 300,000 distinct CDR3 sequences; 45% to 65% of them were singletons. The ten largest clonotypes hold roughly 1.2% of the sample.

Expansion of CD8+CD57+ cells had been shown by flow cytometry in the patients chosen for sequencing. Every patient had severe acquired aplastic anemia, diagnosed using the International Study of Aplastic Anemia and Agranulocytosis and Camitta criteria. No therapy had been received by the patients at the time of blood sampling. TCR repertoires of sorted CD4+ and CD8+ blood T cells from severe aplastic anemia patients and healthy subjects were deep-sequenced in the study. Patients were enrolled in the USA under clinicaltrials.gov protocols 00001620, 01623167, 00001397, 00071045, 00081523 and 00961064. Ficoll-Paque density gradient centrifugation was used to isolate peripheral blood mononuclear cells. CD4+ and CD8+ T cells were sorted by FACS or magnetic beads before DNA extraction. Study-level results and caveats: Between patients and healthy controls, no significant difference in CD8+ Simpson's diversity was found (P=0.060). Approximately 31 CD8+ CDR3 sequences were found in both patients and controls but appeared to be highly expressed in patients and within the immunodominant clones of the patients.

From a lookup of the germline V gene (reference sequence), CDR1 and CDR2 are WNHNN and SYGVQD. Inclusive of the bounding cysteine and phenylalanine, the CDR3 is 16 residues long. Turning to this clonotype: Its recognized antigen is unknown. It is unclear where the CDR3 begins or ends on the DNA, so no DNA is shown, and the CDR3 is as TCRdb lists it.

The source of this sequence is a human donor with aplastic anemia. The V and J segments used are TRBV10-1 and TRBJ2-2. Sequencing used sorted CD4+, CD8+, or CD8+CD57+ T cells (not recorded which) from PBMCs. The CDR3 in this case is CASSESTLRSPGSCFF.